This T cell receptor (beta chain) is drawn from a study of shared clonotypes between healthy human individuals. Turning to the study itself: Donors were a couple of women and a few men aged 18 to 49. Per donor, three plates held CD4 naive cells, three held CD4 memory, two held CD8 naive and one held CD8 memory.

Comment on this clone: The sample has other DNA sequences that encode this CDR3 too.

The naive CD8 population came from CD45RO-negative cells selected for CCR7, without terminally differentiated effector memory CD45RA+ cells. Each subset's genomic DNA was shared equally among a number of immunoSEQ plates. Sequenced by immunoSEQ multiplex PCR; TCRdb stores in-frame clones only, minus some. The table lists fewer than 850,000 clones, 90% to 98% of them singletons. Deletions cut 1 base from V and 6 bases from J, with 4 bases between. CDR1 DFQATT and CDR2 SNEGSKA come from the germline V gene (reference sequence). The CDR3 is 11 residues long. The rearrangement links TRBV20-1 to TRBJ2-1; D is ambiguous. The TCR was taken from a young man in good health. Specimen: naive CD8+ T cells sorted from blood. In nucleotides, the CDR3 is TGCAGTGCTAGAGTCGGCAATGAGCAGTTCTTC. Translating gives CSARVGNEQFF.